These 29 T cell receptor beta chains share one sample of origin, sequenced in a study of blood T cells in healthy people across ages. A J-beta primer mix and a sample-barcoded 5' primer were used in a second PCR of about 6 to 12 cycles. MiXCR, applied by TCRdb to the 5' RACE reads, yields one record per CDR3 protein. The sample lists some 1.5 million distinct CDR3 sequences, over 25% occurring once. The sample was blood. These receptors originate from a woman in her 30s in good health.

This clonotype has only a few counts. A junction boundary mismatches the germline segment, possibly from a read error. The chain joins TRBV6-6 to TRBJ2-7; D is possibly TRBD2 (6 bases). The CDR3 contains 13 residues. The V gene's germline CDR1 is MNHNY and CDR2 SVGAGI (reference sequence). CDR3 in amino acids: CASLTGDGYERYF. In nucleotides, the CDR3 is TGTGCCAGCCTGACGGGAGATGGGTACGAGCGGTACTTC.

This clonotype was seen more than once but under ten times. The rearrangement uses TRBV25-1 and TRBJ2-1; 9 bases are shared with TRBD2. The V and J ends lost 6 bases and 4 bases, in that order; junction bases with no gene match: 10. The CDR3 contains 16 residues. Germline CDR1 reads MGHDK; CDR2 reads SYGVNS. The CDR3 reads CASSSVLRGGYNEQFF. In DNA form, the CDR3 reads TGTGCCAGCAGCTCGGTTTTGCGGGGGGGTTACAATGAGCAGTTCTTC. The complete variable domain, with remaining parts taken from reference TRBV25-1 and TRBJ2-1, reads EADIYQTPRYLVIGTGKKITLECSQTMGHDKMYWYQQDPGMELHLIHYSYGVNSTEKGDLSSESTVSRIRTEHFPLTLESARPSHTSQYLCASSSVLRGGYNEQFFGPGTRLTVL.

A word on this clonotype: No DNA is shown, since the ends of the CDR3 on it are uncertain; the CDR3 is the one TCRdb lists. The rearrangement links TRBV29-1 to TRBJ2-7; TRBD1, the D gene given by the table, was not confirmed from the DNA. Germline V gene sequence: CDR1 SQVTM, CDR2 ANQGSEA. Counting both end residues, the CDR3 totals 12 amino acids. CDR3 protein: CCVGTGAYERYF.

This clonotype was picked up a small number of times. The V gene is TRBV6-1, the J gene TRBJ1-6, with unresolved D. Trimming stripped 4 bases from V and 7 bases from J, with 17 bases between. Germline CDR1 and CDR2: MNHNS and SASEGT. This CDR3 contains 16 residues. CDR3 sequence (DNA): TGTGCCAGCAGTGCCCGCCCGGCTGTTCCGAATTCACCCCTCCACTTT. This translates into CASSARPAVPNSPLHF.

There are a few counts of this clonotype. The DNA of the CDR3 is TGTGCCAGCAGCGGGACAGGGGTTAGCTCACCCCTCCACTTT. This gives the protein CASSGTGVSSPLHF. This rearrangement joins TRBV9 to TRBJ1-6, with TRBD1 matching 9 bases. Germline CDR1 reads SGDLS; CDR2 reads YYNGEE. The CDR3 runs 14 residues. The J segment lost 10 bases and the V segment lost 3 bases, leaving 5 bases of the junction unmatched.

The rearrangement uses TRBV2 and TRBJ1-2; D may be TRBD1 (5 bases). Trimming shortened V by 5 bases and J by 2 bases, and 12 bases separated the two germline ends. CDR3 length: 14 residues. From germline, CDR1 is SNHLY and CDR2 FYNNEI. CDR3: CASSKVAGNYGYTF. As DNA, the CDR3 is TGTGCCAGCAGTAAAGTCGCAGGGAACTATGGCTACACCTTC.

The sample holds many counts of this clonotype. The chain carries TRBV10-3 and TRBJ2-7; 11 bases match TRBD2. The V gene end was trimmed by 5 bases and the J gene end by 4 bases; junction bases not matched to a gene: 7. Germline-derived CDR1 and CDR2 are ENHRY and SYGVKD. The CDR3 consists of 15 residues. The CDR3, as DNA: TGTGCCATCAGTATAACTAGCGGGAGTACGTACGAGCAGTACTTC. Translated, it gives CAISITSGSTYEQYF.

This chain uses TRBV7-9 with TRBJ1-1, with a tentative D call TRBD1 (6 bases). The V gene lost 10 bases and the J gene lost 0 bases, with 12 bases spanning the gap. Germline V gene lookup returns CDR1 SEHNR and CDR2 FQNEAQ (reference sequence). CDR3 length: 13 residues. As DNA, the CDR3 is TGTGCCATCGGAGGGACAATGAACACTGAAGCTTTCTTT. Translating it yields CAIGGTMNTEAFF.

V usage is TRBV7-9 and J usage is TRBJ1-2; possibly TRBD1 for D (5 bases). Trimming cost V 6 bases and J 2 bases, with 10 bases left between them. The V gene's germline CDR1 is SEHNR and CDR2 FQNEAQ (reference sequence). The CDR3 sequence is 13 residues long. CDR3 sequence reads: CASRYDSNYGYTF. CDR3 coding DNA: TGTGCCAGCAGATACGACAGCAACTATGGCTACACCTTC.

The V gene is TRBV7-2, the J gene TRBJ2-1; 11 bases match TRBD2. The V segment lost 4 bases and the J segment 5 bases; nucleotides outside the gene matches: 10. CDR3 length equals 17 residues. Germline V lookup: CDR1 SGHTA, CDR2 FQGNSA. CDR3 bases: TGTGCCAGCAGCTCACCCGGGACTAGCGGTTCCCACAATGAGCAGTTCTTC. Its translation is CASSSPGTSGSHNEQFF.

The chain carries TRBV6-2 or TRBV6-3 and TRBJ1-5, with 10 bases aligning to TRBD1. Germline values: CDR1 MNHEY, CDR2 SVGEGT. CDR3 length: 15 residues. Trimming cost V 6 bases and J 3 bases; bases outside gene matches: 5. DNA of the CDR3: TGTGCCAGCAGGGACAGGGGGTTAAACAATCAGCCCCAGCATTTT. It encodes CASRDRGLNNQPQHF.

The chain couples TRBV4-1 to TRBJ1-1; D is unclear. There are 15 residues in the CDR3. CDR1 MGHRA and CDR2 YSYEKL come from the germline V gene. Trimming pared 0 bases from V and 2 bases from J, leaving 10 bases between. CDR3 DNA sequence: TGCGCCAGCAGCCAAGAACTGGCGGCTAACACTGAAGCTTTCTTT. This sequence encodes CASSQELAANTEAFF.

The rearrangement links TRBV6-5 to TRBJ2-7, with TRBD2 matching 11 bases. The CDR3 consists of 15 residues. Germline CDR1 and CDR2: MNHEY and SVGAGI. The junction had 5 bases not matched to a gene; V was cut back by 7 bases and J by 0 bases. CDR3 DNA sequence: TGTGCCAGCAAAGACGGGACTAGCGGCTCCTACGAGCAGTACTTC. Amino acid sequence: CASKDGTSGSYEQYF.

For this clonotype: Since no conserved phenylalanine or tryptophan closes the CDR3, a read error is the likely cause. V gene TRBV20-1 combines with J gene TRBJ1-2; 9 bases map to TRBD1. The CDR3 totals 16 residues. Germline V CDR1 and CDR2: DFQATT, SNEGSKA (reference sequence). Trimming removed 6 bases from V and 3 bases from J; junction bases left unmatched: 14. DNA of the CDR3: TGCAGTGCAAGGCACCATACAGGGGGCGCAGACTATGGCTACACCCTC. This codes for CSARHHTGGADYGYTL.

The rearrangement joins TRBV5-1 to TRBJ2-7, with a weak D call TRBD2 (5 bases). The CDR3 is made up of 15 amino acids. The germline V and J ends were trimmed by 1 base and 5 bases, with 16 bases remaining between them. CDR1 is SGHRS and CDR2 is YFSETQ in the germline V gene. CDR3 loop: CASSLSWAGSHEQYF. The CDR3 DNA reads as TGCGCCAGCAGCTTGTCGTGGGCGGGTAGCCACGAGCAGTACTTC.

V and J are TRBV30 and TRBJ2-5; the D call may be TRBD1 or TRBD2 (5 bases each). Near its end, the DNA agrees better with TRBJ2-7, so the J call may be wrong. The CDR3 is 15 residues long. Germline CDR1 is GTSNPN and CDR2 is SVGIG (reference sequence). CDR3 region: CAWSVRGQGAYEQYF. The CDR3 DNA is TGTGCCTGGAGTGTACGAGGGCAGGGAGCCTACGAGCAGTACTTC.

The V gene is TRBV15, the J gene TRBJ1-2; no clear D. The CDR3 covers 13 residues. V lost 5 bases and J 0 bases, leaving 7 bases between the germline ends. The germline CDR1 and CDR2 sequences are LNHNV and YYDKDF (reference sequence). Written as DNA, the CDR3 is TGTGCCACCAGCCTTAATACTAACTATGGCTACACCTTC. It specifies CATSLNTNYGYTF.

In regard to this clonotype: One end of the junction is discordant with germline, which a read error may explain. This chain connects TRBV7-3 to TRBJ2-7, with a weak D call TRBD2 (5 bases). The CDR3 spans 13 residues. Germline V CDR1 and CDR2: SGHTA, FQGTGA. The CDR3 loop is CASGLEVSYEQYF. The CDR3 DNA sequence: TGTGCCAGCGGCTTGGAGGTCTCCTACGAGCAGTACTTC.

The chain links TRBV6-2 or TRBV6-3 to TRBJ2-4; no firm D call. From germline, CDR1 is MNHEY and CDR2 SVGEGT. V was clipped by 7 bases and J by 0 bases, with 7 bases between them. This CDR3 has 13 residues. The CDR3 coding sequence is TGTGCCAGCAAGAAGATAGCCAAAAACATTCAGTACTTC. Translation: CASKKIAKNIQYF.

For this clonotype: A read error is possible here, since a much larger clone lies one base away. This chain joins TRBV24-1 and TRBJ2-7, with TRBD1 matching 8 bases. V trimming: 7 bases; J trimming: 7 bases; junction bases outside the gene matches: 14. Germline V gene lookup returns CDR1 KGHDR and CDR2 SFDVKD. This CDR3 has 15 residues. Here the CDR3 DNA reads TGTGCCACCAGCCCGGGACAGGAATTATACAATGAGCAGTACTTC. Translated: CATSPGQELYNEQYF.

In this sample, this clonotype turned up a few times. This chain connects TRBV12-3 or TRBV12-4 to TRBJ2-1; D remains ambiguous. V lost 8 bases and J lost 6, with 17 bases in between. The CDR3 has 14 residues. In DNA form, the CDR3 reads TGTGCCAGCGGTGCTAACCTTAACAGCAATGAGCAGTTCTTC. It is translated as CASGANLNSNEQFF.

This clonotype was recorded many times. The V and J genes are TRBV9 and TRBJ2-1, with 11 nucleotides matching TRBD2. The J segment lost 2 bases and the V segment lost 2 bases, leaving 0 bases of the junction unmatched. The CDR3 covers 15 residues. Germline lookup yields CDR1 SGDLS and CDR2 YYNGEE. The CDR3 sequence is CASSVTSGTYNEQFF. The CDR3 DNA reads as TGTGCCAGCAGCGTGACTAGCGGGACCTACAATGAGCAGTTCTTC.

The genes are TRBV2 and TRBJ2-5; the D is unclear. V lost 7 bases and J 4 bases, leaving 10 bases between the germline ends. CDR1 and CDR2 from the germline V gene are SNHLY and FYNNEI. The CDR3 is 12 residues long. CDR3 sequence reads: CASIGVGETQYF. The CDR3 region has the DNA TGTGCCAGCATTGGAGTCGGAGAGACCCAGTACTTC.

The CDR3 DNA is TGCAGCAAGGGCAGTCCTAGCACAGATACGCAGTATTTT. The encoded protein is CSKGSPSTDTQYF. This rearrangement joins TRBV20-1 to TRBJ2-3, with unresolved D. This CDR3 contains 13 residues. From germline, CDR1 is DFQATT and CDR2 SNEGSKA (reference sequence).

The rearrangement links TRBV9 to TRBJ2-7; the D is unclear. The germline gives CDR1 SGDLS, CDR2 YYNGEE. V was clipped by 4 bases and J by 2 bases, with 10 bases between them. The CDR3 has 13 residues. This chain's CDR3 is CASSKDETYEQYF. CDR3 coding DNA: TGTGCCAGCAGCAAAGACGAGACCTACGAGCAGTACTTC.

This CDR3 reads CASTRGRDALSYEQYF. The CDR3 DNA follows: TGTGCCAGCACCCGAGGGAGGGACGCATTAAGCTACGAGCAGTACTTC. The gene calls are TRBV9 and TRBJ2-7; 7 bases align to TRBD2. From germline, CDR1 is SGDLS and CDR2 YYNGEE. V lost 6 bases and J lost 3; bases outside the gene matches: 15. The CDR3 sequence is 16 residues long.

In the case of this clonotype: A much larger clone lies one base from this, so it may be a read error. The V call is TRBV6-5, the J call TRBJ2-7, with D perhaps assigned TRBD1 or TRBD2 (6 bases each). The V end lost 8 bases, the J end lost 1 base, and 15 bases lay between the germline ends. Germline loops: CDR1 MNHEY, CDR2 SVGAGI. There are 14 residues in the CDR3. CDR3 bases: TGTGCCAGCGGATGGGGCGGGACATCCTACGAGCAGTACTTC. Translating it yields CASGWGGTSYEQYF.

This clonotype has just a few counts. The chain combines TRBV30 with TRBJ2-5; D is ambiguous. Deletions cut 0 bases from V and 5 bases from J, with 10 bases between. CDR1 is GTSNPN and CDR2 is SVGIG in the germline V gene (reference sequence). The CDR3 loop spans 13 amino acids. In nucleotides, the CDR3 is TGTGCCTGGAGTGTAAATCCTAGGGAGACCCAGTACTTC. It translates to CAWSVNPRETQYF. Together with reference TRBV30 and TRBJ2-5, the CDR3 gives the full variable domain: SQTIHQWPATLVQPVGSPLSLECTVEGTSNPNLYWYRQAAGRGLQLLFYSVGIGQISSEVPQNLSASRPQDRQFILSSKKLLLSDSGFYLCAWSVNPRETQYFGPGTRLLVL.

The chain couples TRBV15 to TRBJ1-4; a possible D gene is TRBD1 (6 bases). Looked up from germline, CDR1 is LNHNV and CDR2 is YYDKDF (reference sequence). The V end was cut by 4 bases, the J end by 5 bases, with 14 bases between. This CDR3 comprises 15 residues. The CDR3 DNA reads as TGTGCCACCAGCACATGGGACACCTCAAATGAAAAACTGTTTTTT. The encoded protein is CATSTWDTSNEKLFF. Supplemented by reference TRBV15 and TRBJ1-4, the full variable domain reads DAMVIQNPRYQVTQFGKPVTLSCSQTLNHNVMYWYQQKSSQAPKLLFHYYDKDFNNEADTPDNFQSRRPNTSFCFLDIRSPGLGDTAMYLCATSTWDTSNEKLFFGSGTQLSVL.